Listed below are T cell receptor beta chains from one sample, sequenced in a study of blood T cell repertoires in COVID-19. The protocol was immunoSEQ multiplex PCR, while the TCRdb copy is restricted to in-frame clones and leaves out a portion. The sample includes 89,000 or so clones, about 85% of them seen just once. Sample: peripheral blood. The receptors come from a man at least 80 years old with acute or convalescent COVID-19. CDR3s include the opening cysteine and the closing phenylalanine or tryptophan. Each record gives: CDR3 DNA, CDR3 protein, clone size, CDR3 length, J gene, V gene, D gene. A D gene is named only where the DNA matches it firmly. A clone size is listed for some rows: how often the clone was seen (once, few, many), or a class if it is expanded.

DNA: TGTGCCAGCAGCGTTAGACAGGGGGTTGGCACTGAAGCTTTCTTT; CDR3: CASSVRQGVGTEAFF; size: once; length: 15; J: TRBJ1-1; V: TRBV9; D: TRBD1
DNA: TGTGCCAGCAGTTACGACAGGGGTCGCAATCAGCCCCAGCATTTT; CDR3: CASSYDRGRNQPQHF; size: .; length: 15; J: TRBJ1-5; V: TRBV6-2/TRBV6-3; D: TRBD1
DNA: TGCAGTGCTAAGGAAGTTAGCGGAGTTTTT; CDR3: CSAKEVSGVF; size: .; length: 10; J: TRBJ2-3; V: TRBV20-1; D: .
DNA: TGTGCCAGCAGCCTCTCCGGGACTAGCGGGAGGTATATCCCCTACGAGCAGTACTTC; CDR3: CASSLSGTSGRYIPYEQYF; size: .; length: 19; J: TRBJ2-7; V: TRBV7-8; D: TRBD2
DNA: TGTGCCAGCAGCCCCCGACTAGCGGGAGAATCAGATACGCAGTATTTT; CDR3: CASSPRLAGESDTQYF; size: once; length: 16; J: TRBJ2-3; V: TRBV9; D: TRBD2
DNA: TGTGCCAGCACCCTGACTAGCGGAGGCTACGAGCAGTACTTC; CDR3: CASTLTSGGYEQYF; size: .; length: 14; J: TRBJ2-7; V: TRBV6-5; D: TRBD2
DNA: TGTGCCAGCAGCCCCTCCCCTGTCTACAATGAGCAGTTCTTC; CDR3: CASSPSPVYNEQFF; size: few; length: 14; J: TRBJ2-1; V: TRBV14; D: .
DNA: TGTGCCAGCAGCCCCCAGACAGGCATGAACACTGAAGCTTTCTTT; CDR3: CASSPQTGMNTEAFF; size: .; length: 15; J: TRBJ1-1; V: TRBV11-3; D: .
DNA: TGTGCCAGTAGTATTCTCAGTCAATCACCCCTCCACTTT; CDR3: CASSILSQSPLHF; size: .; length: 13; J: TRBJ1-6; V: TRBV19; D: .
DNA: TGTGCCAGCACAGAAATTTACGAGCAGTACTTC; CDR3: CASTEIYEQYF; size: .; length: 11; J: TRBJ2-7; V: TRBV6-5; D: .
DNA: TGTGCCAGTAGTATCCGAGGAAGCGGGGACACCGGGGAGCTGTTTTTT; CDR3: CASSIRGSGDTGELFF; size: few; length: 16; J: TRBJ2-2; V: TRBV19; D: TRBD2
DNA: TGTGCCAGTAGTATCTCCGACGGAGATTCCTACGAGCAGTACTTC; CDR3: CASSISDGDSYEQYF; size: .; length: 15; J: TRBJ2-7; V: TRBV19; D: .
DNA: TGTGCCAGCAGCGCCCCGGGACAGGGGGGAAACACCATATATTTT; CDR3: CASSAPGQGGNTIYF; size: few; length: 15; J: TRBJ1-3; V: TRBV21-1; D: .
DNA: TGTGCCAGCAGTAAACAGGGGGCGCCGGACTATGGCTACACCTTC; CDR3: CASSKQGAPDYGYTF; size: .; length: 15; J: TRBJ1-2; V: TRBV6-5; D: TRBD1
DNA: TGTGCCAGCAAACGGGAGACCCAGTACTTC; CDR3: CASKRETQYF; size: .; length: 10; J: TRBJ2-5; V: TRBV6-5; D: .
DNA: TGTGCCAGCTTCAACAGGGCCACTGACACCGGGGAGCTGTTTTTT; CDR3: CASFNRATDTGELFF; size: .; length: 15; J: TRBJ2-2; V: TRBV6-6; D: .
DNA: TGTGCCAGCACCAAGAGGGGGCTCACCGGGGAGCTGTTTTTT; CDR3: CASTKRGLTGELFF; size: few; length: 14; J: TRBJ2-2; V: TRBV6-5; D: TRBD1
DNA: TGTGCCAGCAGCATCGACAGGGGGGAAGAGACCCAGTACTTC; CDR3: CASSIDRGEETQYF; size: .; length: 14; J: TRBJ2-5; V: TRBV7-2; D: TRBD1
DNA: TGTGCCAGCAGCCTCCGGGACTTGACCTACGAGCAGTACTTC; CDR3: CASSLRDLTYEQYF; size: .; length: 14; J: TRBJ2-7; V: TRBV7-2; D: .
DNA: TGTGCCAGCAGCCAAAGCACGGGGGAAGGGAACACCATATATTTT; CDR3: CASSQSTGEGNTIYF; size: .; length: 15; J: TRBJ1-3; V: TRBV7-6; D: .
DNA: TGTGCCAGCAGCTTTCAGGGGTTGAACACCGGGGAGCTGTTTTTT; CDR3: CASSFQGLNTGELFF; size: .; length: 15; J: TRBJ2-2; V: TRBV7-3; D: .
DNA: TGCGCCAGCAGCCAACTCCCTAGGTTAGACCGGGGGGGAAGCTACACCTTC; CDR3: CASSQLPRLDRGGSYTF; size: .; length: 17; J: TRBJ1-2; V: TRBV4-1; D: .
DNA: TGTGCCAGTAGTATCGTCGCGGGGACCTTTCGGGAGACCCAGTACTTC; CDR3: CASSIVAGTFRETQYF; size: .; length: 16; J: TRBJ2-5; V: TRBV19; D: .
DNA: TGCGCCAGCAGAGCGGTAGCTTCCAATGAGCAGTTCTTC; CDR3: CASRAVASNEQFF; size: .; length: 13; J: TRBJ2-1; V: TRBV5-1; D: .
DNA: TGTGCCAGCAGCGTAGAGGATAGCGGAGGGTACGAGCAGTACTTC; CDR3: CASSVEDSGGYEQYF; size: .; length: 15; J: TRBJ2-7; V: TRBV9; D: .
DNA: TGTGCCAGCAGTTTATCCCTCCCTAACTATGGCTACACCTTC; CDR3: CASSLSLPNYGYTF; size: .; length: 14; J: TRBJ1-2; V: TRBV28; D: .
DNA: TGCAGCGTTGGACTAGCCAAGAACATTCATTACTTC; CDR3: CSVGLAKNIHYF; size: .; length: 12; J: TRBJ2-4; V: TRBV29-1; D: TRBD2
DNA: TGCGCCAGCAGCTTGGACGGGGAGACCCAGTACTTC; CDR3: CASSLDGETQYF; size: .; length: 12; J: TRBJ2-5; V: TRBV5-1; D: .
DNA: TGTGCCAGTAGACAACAGGGGGCGAACCAAGAGACCCAGTACTTC; CDR3: CASRQQGANQETQYF; size: .; length: 15; J: TRBJ2-5; V: TRBV19; D: TRBD1
DNA: TGCGCCAGCAGCTACGACAGGGCGTGGGAGCTGTTTTTT; CDR3: CASSYDRAWELFF; size: once; length: 13; J: TRBJ2-2; V: TRBV4-3; D: TRBD1
DNA: TGTGCCAGCAGTTACCGCAGGGTCGGTACTGAAGCTTTCTTT; CDR3: CASSYRRVGTEAFF; size: .; length: 14; J: TRBJ1-1; V: TRBV6-5; D: .
DNA: TGCGCCAGCAGCCAAGATTGGACTAGCGGGTACGAGCAGTACTTC; CDR3: CASSQDWTSGYEQYF; size: .; length: 15; J: TRBJ2-7; V: TRBV4-3; D: TRBD2
DNA: TGTGCCAGCAGTAAGACGACAGGGGGCGCCGACAATGAGCAGTTCTTC; CDR3: CASSKTTGGADNEQFF; size: .; length: 16; J: TRBJ2-1; V: TRBV25-1; D: TRBD1
DNA: TGTGCCAGCAGCCCGACGGGACAGAGATCCTACGAGCAGTACTTC; CDR3: CASSPTGQRSYEQYF; size: .; length: 15; J: TRBJ2-7; V: TRBV4-2; D: TRBD1
DNA: TGCAGCGTTGAGGTAGCGGGGGGGAGTACAGATACGCAGTATTTT; CDR3: CSVEVAGGSTDTQYF; size: once; length: 15; J: TRBJ2-3; V: TRBV29-1; D: TRBD2
DNA: TGTGCCAGCAGCGGGGGGCAGCAGAGACTAGCGGGACCTCACGAGCAGTACTTC; CDR3: CASSGGQQRLAGPHEQYF; size: .; length: 18; J: TRBJ2-7; V: TRBV28; D: TRBD2
DNA: TGTGCCAGCAGCCAAGGGGCGACAGGGGATTACGAGCAGTACTTC; CDR3: CASSQGATGDYEQYF; size: few; length: 15; J: TRBJ2-7; V: TRBV4-2; D: TRBD1
DNA: TGTGCCAGCAGTAATGTAGCGGTGGGAGCCGGGGAGCTGTTTTTT; CDR3: CASSNVAVGAGELFF; size: once; length: 15; J: TRBJ2-2; V: TRBV6-4; D: .
DNA: TGTGCCAGCACCCCGGGTTATAGGGGTCTATTTAGTACATTTCGGGAGACCCAGTACTTC; CDR3: CASTPGYRGLFSTFRETQYF; size: once; length: 20; J: TRBJ2-5; V: TRBV9; D: .
DNA: TGTGCCAGCAGCCTACGACAGGGACTTAGCTACGAGCAGTACTTC; CDR3: CASSLRQGLSYEQYF; size: .; length: 15; J: TRBJ2-7; V: TRBV5-6; D: .
DNA: TGTGCCAGCAGTGACTCGAGGTCAGGCGGGAGTGGATCCTACGAGCAGTACTTC; CDR3: CASSDSRSGGSGSYEQYF; size: .; length: 18; J: TRBJ2-7; V: TRBV6-4; D: TRBD2
DNA: TGTGCCAGCAGCTTAGGTGGAGGGAGGGTCTATGGCTACACCTTC; CDR3: CASSLGGGRVYGYTF; size: few; length: 15; J: TRBJ1-2; V: TRBV7-8; D: .
DNA: TGTGCCAGCAGTGCAAACAGGGAGAGGAGGCACGAGCAGTACTTC; CDR3: CASSANRERRHEQYF; size: .; length: 15; J: TRBJ2-7; V: TRBV27; D: .
DNA: TGCGCCAGCAGCCAAGTCAACAGGAGACTTTCAGCCAAAAACATTCAGTACTTC; CDR3: CASSQVNRRLSAKNIQYF; size: .; length: 18; J: TRBJ2-4; V: TRBV4-1; D: .
DNA: TGTGCCAGCAGCTACGGGACAGCTGGCTACACCTTC; CDR3: CASSYGTAGYTF; size: .; length: 12; J: TRBJ1-2; V: TRBV9; D: TRBD1
DNA: TGTGCCAGCTCATCAAGACAGGGGTCGGTAGCTTTCTTT; CDR3: CASSSRQGSVAFF; size: .; length: 13; J: TRBJ1-1; V: TRBV18; D: TRBD1
DNA: TGCAGTGCTAGTCAGGGCACCTATAATTCACCCCTCCACTTT; CDR3: CSASQGTYNSPLHF; size: few; length: 14; J: TRBJ1-6; V: TRBV20-1; D: .
DNA: TGTGCCAGCAGACCCGACAGCTACGAGCAGTACTTC; CDR3: CASRPDSYEQYF; size: .; length: 12; J: TRBJ2-7; V: TRBV6-5; D: .
DNA: TGTGCCACCGGGAGGGGCTCGAACACCGGGGAGCTGTTTTTT; CDR3: CATGRGSNTGELFF; size: once; length: 14; J: TRBJ2-2; V: TRBV15; D: TRBD2
DNA: TGTGCCAGTACTACGGGACATAGCTCCTACAATGAGCAGTTCTTC; CDR3: CASTTGHSSYNEQFF; size: .; length: 15; J: TRBJ2-1; V: TRBV25-1; D: .
DNA: TGTGCCACCCGGGGACAGGCGAAAGAGACCCAGTACTTC; CDR3: CATRGQAKETQYF; size: .; length: 13; J: TRBJ2-5; V: TRBV25-1; D: TRBD1
DNA: TGTGCCAGCAGCCGACTAGCGGGTCCCCTCTTGATGGATACGCAGTATTTT; CDR3: CASSRLAGPLLMDTQYF; size: few; length: 17; J: TRBJ2-3; V: TRBV6-2/TRBV6-3; D: TRBD2
DNA: TGTGCCAGCAGCTCGACCGGGGAAACTGAAGCTTTCTTT; CDR3: CASSSTGETEAFF; size: .; length: 13; J: TRBJ1-1; V: TRBV6-5; D: .
DNA: TGTGCCAGCAGCCAAGAGGCCCTAGTAAAGGATACGCAGTATTTT; CDR3: CASSQEALVKDTQYF; size: .; length: 15; J: TRBJ2-3; V: TRBV3-1/TRBV3-2; D: .
DNA: TGTGCCAGCAGCCTTCATACCTCTGGACAAGGAGGGTTTCCTTTTTCTGGCTACACCTTC; CDR3: CASSLHTSGQGGFPFSGYTF; size: once; length: 20; J: TRBJ1-2; V: TRBV3-1/TRBV3-2; D: .
DNA: TGTGCCGGCCGGGACAGCTCCTACGAGCAGTACTTC; CDR3: CAGRDSSYEQYF; size: .; length: 12; J: TRBJ2-7; V: TRBV30; D: TRBD1
DNA: TGCAGCATACAGGGTAATGAAAAACTGTTTTTT; CDR3: CSIQGNEKLFF; size: few; length: 11; J: TRBJ1-4; V: TRBV20-1; D: .
DNA: TGTGCCAGCAGTGGGTCTAGCGGGAGAATTGCAGAGACCCAGTACTTC; CDR3: CASSGSSGRIAETQYF; size: .; length: 16; J: TRBJ2-5; V: TRBV2; D: TRBD2
DNA: TGTGCCAGCAGCTTAGCGCGGGGACAGGGAGTTAACTATGGCTACACCTTC; CDR3: CASSLARGQGVNYGYTF; size: .; length: 17; J: TRBJ1-2; V: TRBV7-9; D: TRBD1